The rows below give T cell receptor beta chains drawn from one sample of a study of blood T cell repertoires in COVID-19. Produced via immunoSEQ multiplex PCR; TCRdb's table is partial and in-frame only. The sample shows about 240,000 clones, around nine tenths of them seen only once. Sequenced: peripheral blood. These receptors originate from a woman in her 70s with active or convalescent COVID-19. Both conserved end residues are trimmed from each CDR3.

AISEREGAGGYT	TRBV10-3
ASSYVPGFGANVLT	TRBV6-5
ASSLFLRDSGNTIY	TRBV7-9
VHSRGPCTDTQY	TRBV5-1
ATSPGGSSYEQY	TRBV5-5
ASSLVGAPGNTIY	TRBV5-4
ASSSLGAQPQH	TRBV6-2/TRBV6-3
ASSRSVGAGQPQH	TRBV7-9
ASSQGQFQGEQY	TRBV3-1/TRBV3-2
ASSIGDRGNGELF	TRBV19
ASSPGVGNEKLF	TRBV7-2
ASSSLVGGGYT	TRBV11-2
ASSLDSISGNTIY	TRBV5-1
ASSLEGQGAREQY	TRBV5-1
ASSLGGTRNSPLH	TRBV7-8
ASRSQVYGYT	TRBV12-3/TRBV12-4
ASSPVRTGPSGDTEAF	TRBV7-9
ASNDWGRNSPLH	TRBV11-2
ASSSGVVDTQY	TRBV7-2
ASQGTAAYFIAGYTEAF	TRBV19
ASSTTNPGYGYT	TRBV5-6
ASSNYRGAGTDTQY	TRBV27
SVTVVPEQF	TRBV20-1
ASSVNTEAF	TRBV6-5
ASSLRIGGPDTIY	TRBV7-8
AIHRGGGTDTQY	TRBV10-3
ASSVGLAGPQYEQY	TRBV9
ASSPTGGYGYT	TRBV6-2/TRBV6-3
ATSTTSGGGTSYNEQF	TRBV15